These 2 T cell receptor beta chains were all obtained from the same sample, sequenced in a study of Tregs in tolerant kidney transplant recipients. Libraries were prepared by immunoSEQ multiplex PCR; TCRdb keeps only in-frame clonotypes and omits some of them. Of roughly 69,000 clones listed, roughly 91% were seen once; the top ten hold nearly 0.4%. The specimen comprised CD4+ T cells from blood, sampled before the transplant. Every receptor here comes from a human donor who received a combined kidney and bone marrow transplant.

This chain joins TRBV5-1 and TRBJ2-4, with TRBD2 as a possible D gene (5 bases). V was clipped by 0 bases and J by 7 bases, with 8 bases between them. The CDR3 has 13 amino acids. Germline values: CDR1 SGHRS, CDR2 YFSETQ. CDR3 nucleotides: TGCGCCAGCAGCTTGGGAGGGAACAACATTCAGTACTTC. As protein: CASSLGGNNIQYF. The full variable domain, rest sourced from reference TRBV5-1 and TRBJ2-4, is KAGVTQTPRYLIKTRGQQVTLSCSPISGHRSVSWYQQTPGQGLQFLFEYFSETQRNKGNFPGRFSGRQFSNSRSEMNVSTLELGDSALYLCASSLGGNNIQYFGAGTRLSVL.

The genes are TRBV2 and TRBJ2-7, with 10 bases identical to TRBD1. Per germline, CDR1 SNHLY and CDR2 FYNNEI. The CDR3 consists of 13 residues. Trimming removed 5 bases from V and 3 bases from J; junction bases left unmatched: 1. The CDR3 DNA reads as TGTGCCAGCAGTCGGACAGGGGGCTACGAGCAGTACTTC. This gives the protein CASSRTGGYEQYF.